These 12 T cell receptor beta chains came from one sample sequenced in a study of cytomegalovirus exposure and HLA in healthy donors. The PCR used 60 Vbeta and 13 Jbeta primers. Some clones are missing from TCRdb's copy, which holds only in-frame ones; the method was immunoSEQ multiplex PCR. Of roughly 180,000 clones in the sample, roughly 80% were seen once. The specimen was PBMCs. These receptors were taken from a female donor in good health and CMV-seronegative.

The chain joins TRBV5-4 to TRBJ1-2; 7 bases map to TRBD1. The CDR3 spans 14 residues. Germline CDR1 SGHNT, CDR2 YYREEE (reference sequence). V was pared by 7 bases and J by 1 base, with 7 bases of the junction left unmatched. CDR3 sequence (DNA): TGTGCCAGCCGTCCCCGACAGGGTAACTATGGCTACACCTTC. Its translation: CASRPRQGNYGYTF.

About this clone: The sample holds other DNA sequences that translate to the same CDR3. The chain links TRBV29-1 to TRBJ2-3; TRBD2 matches 9 bases. V was pared by 0 bases and J by 2 bases, with 15 bases of the junction left unmatched. This CDR3 region has 19 residues. Germline V lookup: CDR1 SQVTM, CDR2 ANQGSEA. CDR3 region: CSVEDRRGRLAGNTDTQYF. The CDR3 region has the DNA TGCAGCGTTGAAGATCGACGTGGGAGGCTAGCGGGAAACACAGATACGCAGTATTTT.

This clone has just a few counts. This chain links TRBV6-5 with TRBJ1-6, with a weak D call TRBD1 (6 bases). CDR1 MNHEY and CDR2 SVGAGI come from the germline V gene. This CDR3 spans 13 amino acids. Trimming took off 4 bases at V and 8 bases at J, with 9 bases between the two ends. Here the CDR3 DNA reads TGTGCCAGCAGTTTACAGGGTGATTCACCCCTCCACTTT. Encoded protein: CASSLQGDSPLHF.

In DNA form, the CDR3 reads TGTGCCAGCAGCTTGGTTAACAATGAGCAGTTCTTC. This encodes CASSLVNNEQFF. V gene TRBV5-4 combines with J gene TRBJ2-1; no clear D. V dropped 0 bases and J dropped 5 bases, with 3 bases sitting between them. Germline CDR1 SGHNT, CDR2 YYREEE (reference sequence). The CDR3 length is 12 residues.

This rearrangement joins TRBV25-1 to TRBJ2-3; 8 nucleotides agree with TRBD2. J was trimmed by 3 bases and V by 0 bases; bases with no gene match: 8. Germline V gives CDR1 MGHDK, CDR2 SYGVNS. There are 17 residues in the CDR3. This CDR3 reads CASSEYKGAGVTDTQYF. CDR3 nucleotides: TGTGCCAGCAGTGAATACAAAGGAGCGGGAGTAACAGATACGCAGTATTTT.

The chain joins TRBV29-1 to TRBJ1-1; possibly TRBD1 for D (6 bases). Germline V CDR1 and CDR2: SQVTM, ANQGSEA. V lost 4 bases and J 1 base, leaving 16 bases between the germline ends. The CDR3 is made up of 15 amino acids. Here the CDR3 DNA reads TGCAGCGTTGCCCCCCGGGGGGCCGGGAACACTGAAGCTTTCTTT. Residues: CSVAPRGAGNTEAFF.

The chain recombines TRBV28 with TRBJ1-2; D remains unclear. There are 16 residues in the CDR3. From germline, CDR1 is MDHEN and CDR2 SYDVKM. Trimming stripped 0 bases from V and 0 bases from J, with 11 bases between. CDR3 DNA: TGTGCCAGCAGTTTATGGGCAGAGCGCACTAACTATGGCTACACCTTC. Translating gives CASSLWAERTNYGYTF.

V usage is TRBV7-3 and J usage is TRBJ2-2, with D maybe TRBD2 (7 bases). Trimming removed 1 base from V and 6 bases from J, with 9 bases in between. In germline, CDR1 is SGHTA, CDR2 FQGTGA. The CDR3 length is 14 residues. CDR3 in DNA: TGTGCCAGCAGCTTAAGGGAGGGGGCCGGGGAGCTGTTTTTT. Its translation: CASSLREGAGELFF.

The rearrangement uses TRBV4-1 and TRBJ2-3, with 13 bases aligning to TRBD2. This CDR3 has 18 residues. Germline loops: CDR1 MGHRA, CDR2 YSYEKL. The V and J ends lost 0 bases and 2 bases, in that order; junction bases with no gene match: 5. This chain's CDR3 is CASSQELAGGPYTDTQYF. The CDR3 region has the DNA TGCGCCAGCAGCCAAGAACTAGCGGGGGGGCCATACACAGATACGCAGTATTTT.

This clone has a handful of counts. The chain recombines TRBV7-2 with TRBJ2-1; 8 bases line up with TRBD1. The CDR3 contains 15 residues. The germline gives CDR1 SGHTA, CDR2 FQGNSA. The J segment lost 6 bases and the V segment lost 2 bases, leaving 6 bases of the junction unmatched. CDR3 nucleotide sequence: TGTGCCAGCAGCTTATTATCCGGGACAGGCAATGAGCAGTTCTTC. Protein product: CASSLLSGTGNEQFF.

Only a few counts were recorded for this clone. DNA of the CDR3: TGTGCCAGCAGTTTGACAGGAAACTATGGCTACACCTTC. It yields the protein CASSLTGNYGYTF. The gene calls are TRBV27 and TRBJ1-2, with a weak D call TRBD1 (6 bases). CDR3 length: 13 amino acids. The germline V gene encodes CDR1 MNHEY and CDR2 SMNVEV (reference sequence). V was shortened by 3 bases and J by 2 bases, with 7 bases between the two germline ends.

The rearrangement joins TRBV28 to TRBJ2-6; D uncertain. The CDR3 sequence is 15 residues long. Per the germline V gene, CDR1 is MDHEN and CDR2 is SYDVKM. The V end was cut by 3 bases, the J end by 0 bases, with 6 bases between. CDR3 region: CASSFSPSGANVLTF. The CDR3 bases are TGTGCCAGCAGTTTTTCTCCCTCTGGGGCCAACGTCCTGACTTTC.